This TCR beta chain was sequenced for a study of cytomegalovirus exposure and HLA in healthy donors. The wider study: The same platform was used for the 110 or so validation repertoires and the approximately 670 first-cohort repertoires, a later analysis reported.

Study-wide findings and caveats: Rare TCR sequences predominated, though certain public TCRs were found in many donors. The investigators catalogued under 200 TCR beta chains as cytomegalovirus-associated.

It was the approximately 130-subject validation cohort, separate from the roughly 700-subject first cohort, to which the donors belonged. The protocol was immunoSEQ multiplex PCR, while the TCRdb copy is restricted to in-frame clones and leaves out a portion. The repertoire holds 110,000 or so clones, with approximately 85% as singletons. There are 16 residues in the CDR3. V lost 8 bases to trimming and J lost 8 bases; unmatched junction nucleotides: 20. Germline V gives CDR1 SQVTM, CDR2 ANQGSEA. With respect to this clone: Its cognate antigen is unknown.

The receptor comes from a young woman in good health and CMV-seronegative. The sample was PBMCs. The V gene is TRBV29-1, the J gene TRBJ2-1; 8 positions agree with TRBD1. CDR3 DNA sequence: TGCAGCCTCCTCGGGACAGGCTCAAGTCGGTTGGATGAGCAGTTCTTC. Translated: CSLLGTGSSRLDEQFF.